This TCR beta chain stems from a study of blood T cell repertoires in COVID-19. Original handling: Nucleated cell counts were estimated from reference gene primer amplification. Sequenced by immunoSEQ multiplex PCR; TCRdb stores in-frame clones only, minus some. V and J calls plus clone size are reproduced from that table; the DNA served to infer D and trimming. The repertoire holds about 170,000 clones, approximately 82% seen once, with about 4% in the top ten. Donors were grouped by their self-reported clinical history. The sequencing sample was made of PBMCs or T cells enriched from blood (not recorded which). This TCR was sampled from a woman aged 45-65 years in a cohort exposed to, infected with or recovered from COVID-19 (not recorded which).

The CDR3 nucleotides are TGTGCCAGCAGTGAAAGAGTAGGCTCCGCTAGCGGGGGCCAAGAGACCCAGTACTTC. Amino acids: CASSERVGSASGGQETQYF. V gene TRBV6-1 combines with J gene TRBJ2-5, with TRBD2 identical over 10 bases. The CDR3 spans 19 residues. The V segment lost 2 bases and the J segment 1 base; nucleotides outside the gene matches: 13. CDR1 and CDR2 from the germline V gene are MNHNS and SASEGT.